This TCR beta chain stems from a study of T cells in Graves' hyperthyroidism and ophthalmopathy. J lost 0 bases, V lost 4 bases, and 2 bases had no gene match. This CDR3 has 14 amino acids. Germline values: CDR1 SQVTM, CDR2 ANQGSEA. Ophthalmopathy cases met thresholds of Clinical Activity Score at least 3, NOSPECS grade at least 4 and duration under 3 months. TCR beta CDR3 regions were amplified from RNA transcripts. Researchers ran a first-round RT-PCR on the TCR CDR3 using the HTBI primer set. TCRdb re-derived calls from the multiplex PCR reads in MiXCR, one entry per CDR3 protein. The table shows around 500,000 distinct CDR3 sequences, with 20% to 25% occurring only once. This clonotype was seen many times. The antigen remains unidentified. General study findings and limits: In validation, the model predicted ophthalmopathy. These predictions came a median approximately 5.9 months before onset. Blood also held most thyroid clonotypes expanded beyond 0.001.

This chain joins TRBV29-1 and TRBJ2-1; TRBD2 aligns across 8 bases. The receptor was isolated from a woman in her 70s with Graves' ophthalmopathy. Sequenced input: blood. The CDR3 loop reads CSVASGSSYNEQFF. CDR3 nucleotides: TGCAGCGTTGCAAGCGGGAGCTCCTACAATGAGCAGTTCTTC.